A selection of T cell receptor beta chains follows, all from one sample in a study of T cell responses to AZD1222 COVID-19 vaccine. The assay was immunoSEQ multiplex PCR, and TCRdb's table has in-frame clones only and misses some. Found here are about 130,000 clones, about 91% of them singletons; the top ten hold approximately 2.1%. The sequencing here drew on peripheral blood, taken on day 0 of AZD1222 vaccination. All receptors derive from an adult in good health. Both conserved end residues are part of each CDR3. Fields, in order: CDR3 length, J gene, clone size, D gene, V gene, CDR3 DNA, CDR3 protein. A D gene is named only where the DNA matches it firmly. Only part of the rows carry a size: once, few, many, or a class if the clone is expanded.

14 | TRBJ2-5 | once | TRBD2 | TRBV7-8 | TGTGCCAGCAGCTCGACTAGCGGCCAAGAGACCCAGTACTTC | CASSSTSGQETQYF
13 | TRBJ2-5 | - | - | TRBV10-3 | TGTGCCACCTCGGGGGGCCCCCAAGAGACCCAGTACTTC | CATSGGPQETQYF
12 | TRBJ2-3 | - | - | TRBV30 | TGTGCCTGGAGTGTAATACAGGGTGGGCAGTATTTT | CAWSVIQGGQYF
13 | TRBJ1-1 | - | - | TRBV7-2 | TGTGCCAGCAGCCTCCTGGGAAACACTGAAGCTTTCTTT | CASSLLGNTEAFF
15 | TRBJ2-5 | - | TRBD2 | TRBV5-1 | TGCGCCAGCAGCTTTACTAGCGGGGGTGGAGAGACCCAGTACTTC | CASSFTSGGGETQYF
14 | TRBJ1-2 | - | - | TRBV11-2 | TGTGCCAGCAGCTCGATTGGGGGCTCCTATGGCTACACCTTC | CASSSIGGSYGYTF
13 | TRBJ1-1 | - | TRBD1 | TRBV20-1 | TGCAGTGCTAGTGAGAGGACAGGGTTGAAAACTTTCTTT | CSASERTGLKTFF
13 | TRBJ2-3 | - | - | TRBV24-1 | TGTGCCACCAGTGATTTGCGCCCAGATACGCAGTATTTT | CATSDLRPDTQYF
16 | TRBJ1-5 | - | - | TRBV19 | TGTGCCAGTAGTATAGATACCGGGACCTACAATCAGCCCCAGCATTTT | CASSIDTGTYNQPQHF
13 | TRBJ2-7 | - | - | TRBV7-2 | TGTGCCAGCAGCTCAATCGTCGGTGGCGAGCAGTACTTC | CASSSIVGGEQYF
16 | TRBJ1-2 | - | - | TRBV5-1 | TGCGCCAGCAGCTTGGCTCCTGGCGATTCCAACTATGGCTACACCTTC | CASSLAPGDSNYGYTF
15 | TRBJ1-2 | once | - | TRBV6-5 | TGTGCCAGCAGTTACTCGAATTATGCTAACTATGGCTACACCTTC | CASSYSNYANYGYTF
15 | TRBJ2-1 | - | TRBD1 | TRBV19 | TGTGCCAGTACCTGGACAGGGAGCTCCTACAATGAGCAGTTCTTC | CASTWTGSSYNEQFF
14 | TRBJ2-5 | - | - | TRBV9 | TGTGCCAGCAGCGTAAGGTCAGGGAGGGAGACCCAGTACTTC | CASSVRSGRETQYF
13 | TRBJ2-5 | - | - | TRBV7-2 | TGTGCCAGCAGCCCGGACCCCCAAGAGACCCAGTACTTC | CASSPDPQETQYF
14 | TRBJ1-2 | - | - | TRBV9 | TGTGCCAGCAGCAGCCGGGACGGGAGATATGGCTACACCTTC | CASSSRDGRYGYTF
12 | TRBJ2-7 | few | - | TRBV4-1 | TGCGCCAGCAGCGCACCGGGACTCAAGCAGTACTTC | CASSAPGLKQYF
14 | TRBJ1-2 | - | - | TRBV28 | TGTGCCAGCACGGCACCGGGACAAAACTATGGCTACACCTTC | CASTAPGQNYGYTF
16 | TRBJ1-5 | - | - | TRBV7-2 | TGTGCCAGCAGCTTAGGGCGGGGGAGGAGCAATCAGCCCCAGCATTTT | CASSLGRGRSNQPQHF
15 | TRBJ2-3 | - | TRBD2 | TRBV2 | TGTGCCAGCACCGAGCGGCTAGCGGGGGACGATACGCAGTATTTT | CASTERLAGDDTQYF
14 | TRBJ2-2 | - | - | TRBV5-1 | TGCGCCAGCAGCTTGCCGGGGGAAACCGGGGAGCTGTTTTTT | CASSLPGETGELFF
16 | TRBJ2-3 | once | TRBD2 | TRBV7-9 | TGTGCCAGCAGCCCTCCTAGCGGGGGGGCCGCAGATACGCAGTATTTT | CASSPPSGGAADTQYF
20 | TRBJ2-2 | - | TRBD2 | TRBV28 | TGTGCCAGCAGTTCAATTTCCGGGACTAGCGGGGGGGCACCCACCGGGGAGCTGTTTTTT | CASSSISGTSGGAPTGELFF
15 | TRBJ2-1 | - | - | TRBV5-4 | TGTGCCAGCAGCTTGCCCCGGGGGATCTACAATGAGCAGTTCTTC | CASSLPRGIYNEQFF
13 | TRBJ1-6 | - | - | TRBV10-1 | TGCGCCAGCGGAGGACTATGTAATTCACCCCTCCACTTT | CASGGLCNSPLHF
13 | TRBJ2-5 | - | - | TRBV6-5 | TGTGCCAGCAGCGGGATCAGACAAGAGACCCAGTACTTC | CASSGIRQETQYF
16 | TRBJ2-7 | - | - | TRBV4-1 | TGCGCCAGCAGCCAAGATGGGAGGGGGCGCATTTACGAGCAGTACTTC | CASSQDGRGRIYEQYF
15 | TRBJ2-2 | - | TRBD1 | TRBV10-3 | TGTGCCATCAGATCCGGGACAGGGAGCACCGGGGAGCTGTTTTTT | CAIRSGTGSTGELFF
14 | TRBJ2-2 | - | - | TRBV7-2 | TGTGCCAGCAGCTACGGCCCCCTGACCGGGGAGCTGTTTTTT | CASSYGPLTGELFF